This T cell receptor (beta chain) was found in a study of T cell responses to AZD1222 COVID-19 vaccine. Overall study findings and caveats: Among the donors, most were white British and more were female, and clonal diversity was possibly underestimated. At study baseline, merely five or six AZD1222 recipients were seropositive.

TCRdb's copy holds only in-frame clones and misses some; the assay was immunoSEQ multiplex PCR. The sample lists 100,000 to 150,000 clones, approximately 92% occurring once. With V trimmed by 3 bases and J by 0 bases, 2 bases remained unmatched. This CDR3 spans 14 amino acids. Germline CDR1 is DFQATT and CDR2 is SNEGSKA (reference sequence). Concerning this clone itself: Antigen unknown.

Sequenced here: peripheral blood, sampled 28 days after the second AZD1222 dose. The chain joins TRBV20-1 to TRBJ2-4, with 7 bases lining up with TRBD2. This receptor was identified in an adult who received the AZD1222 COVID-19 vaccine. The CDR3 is CSASVAGAKNIQYF. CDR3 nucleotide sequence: TGCAGTGCTAGTGTAGCGGGAGCCAAAAACATTCAGTACTTC.